The 16 T cell receptor beta chains given below trace back to one sample, sequenced in a study of tumor-infiltrating lymphocytes in primary liver carcinoma. Synthesis of TCR beta cDNA was carried out from 500 ng total RNA with a constant-region primer. Investigators got TCR beta libraries out of three nested multiplex PCR rounds, done with slightly modified ARM-PCR. Investigators reported that the first two PCR rounds, at 10 to 11 cycles each, used TRBV1-TRBV30 forward primers with a C-beta reverse primer. Each CDR3 protein gets one entry after TCRdb re-called the multiplex PCR reads with MiXCR. The repertoire holds under 200,000 distinct CDR3 sequences, with 65% as singletons. Unsorted whole blood supplied the RNA, and germline DNA was extracted too. The sequenced sample was peripheral blood. Every receptor here comes from a woman between 55 and 75 years old with primary liver carcinoma and hepatitis B virus infection.

V gene TRBV6-2 or TRBV6-3 combines with J gene TRBJ2-7, with D possibly matching TRBD2 (5 bases). V shed 7 bases and J shed 3 bases, with 16 bases lying between them. This CDR3 has 14 residues. Germline-derived CDR1 and CDR2 are MNHEY and SVGEGT. CDR3 sequence reads: CASIQDCGVYEQYF. Here the CDR3 DNA reads TGTGCCAGCATTCAGGACTGTGGGGTCTACGAGCAGTACTTC.

Turning to this clonotype: Given a much more abundant clone one base away, this may be a read error. V is TRBV14 and J is TRBJ2-7; D uncertain. The V gene's germline CDR1 is SGHDN and CDR2 FVKESK. The CDR3 sequence is 17 residues long. V was cut by 4 bases and J by 1 base, with 20 bases left in between. The CDR3 DNA is TGTGCCAGCAGCCTATTGGGCCGGAGTAGGGTTTCCTACGAGCAGTACTTC. It codes for CASSLLGRSRVSYEQYF.

This clonotype has only a few counts. This chain links TRBV7-8 with TRBJ1-6; D may be TRBD1 (5 bases). The V and J ends lost 1 base and 0 bases respectively, with 10 bases between them. The CDR3 runs 17 residues. Germline V gene sequence: CDR1 SGHVS, CDR2 FQNEAQ. The CDR3 loop reads CASSLEAGSSYNSPLHF. CDR3 DNA: TGTGCCAGCAGCTTAGAAGCAGGGAGCTCCTATAATTCACCCCTCCACTTT.

In the case of this clonotype: The junction departs from the called germline gene at one end, perhaps through a read error. The gene calls are TRBV11-2 and TRBJ1-2, with D unclear. CDR3 length: 15 amino acids. Germline V gene sequence: CDR1 SGHAT, CDR2 FQNNGV. CDR3 DNA: TGTGTCAGCAGTTTAGAGAGTGCGGGTTACTATGGCTACACCTTC. Translation gives CVSSLESAGYYGYTF.

Worth noting for this clonotype: The junction departs from germline at one end; a sequencing error may be responsible. V is TRBV11-2 and J is TRBJ2-7, with TRBD2 matching 9 bases. The CDR3 contains 16 residues. Looked up from germline, CDR1 is SGHAT and CDR2 is FQNNGV. The CDR3 DNA reads as TGTGTCAGCAGCTTATTAAGGGCTAGCGGGACCAACGAGCAGTACTTT. Residues: CVSSLLRASGTNEQYF. The full variable domain, rest sourced from reference TRBV11-2 and TRBJ2-7, is EAGVAQSPRYKIIEKRQSVAFWCNPISGHATLYWYQQILGQGPKLLIQFQNNGVVDDSQLPKDRFSAERLKGVDSTLKIQPAKLEDSAVYLCVSSLLRASGTNEQYFGPGTRLTVT.

In regard to this clonotype: The conserved final phenylalanine or tryptophan is absent from the CDR3, which likely points to a read error. This chain's CDR3 is CVSSRTSGPYEQYY. The CDR3 region has the DNA TGTGTCAGCAGCCGGACTAGCGGGCCCTACGAGCAGTACTAC. The chain is built from TRBV11-2 and TRBJ2-7, with 11 bases that match TRBD2. This CDR3 has 14 amino acids. CDR1 is SGHAT and CDR2 is FQNNGV in the germline V gene.

The chain uses TRBV29-1 and TRBJ1-4, with 10 nucleotides matching TRBD1. CDR1 is SQVTM and CDR2 is ANQGSEA in the germline V gene. The CDR3 totals 13 residues. With V trimmed by 5 bases and J by 6 bases, 3 bases remained unmatched. DNA of the CDR3: TGCAGCGTTCGGACAGGGGGAGATGAAAAACTGTTTTTT. Translating gives CSVRTGGDEKLFF. Based on the CDR3 plus reference TRBV29-1 and TRBJ1-4, the full variable domain is SAVISQKPSRDICQRGTSLTIQCQVDSQVTMMFWYRQQPGQSLTLIATANQGSEATYESGFVIDKFPISRPNLTFSTLTVSNMSPEDSSIYLCSVRTGGDEKLFFGSGTQLSVL.

The J gene is TRBJ1-1, the V gene TRBV7-9, with D perhaps matching TRBD1 (5 bases). Germline V lookup: CDR1 SEHNR, CDR2 FQNEAQ (reference sequence). V was pared by 5 bases and J by 2 bases, with 18 bases between. The CDR3 is 16 amino acids. CDR3 in DNA: TGTGCCAGCAGCCCGCGGAAGGGACGGGCTAACACTGAAGCTTTCTTT. Translated, it gives CASSPRKGRANTEAFF. Using reference TRBV7-9 and TRBJ1-1 for the parts outside the CDR3, the full variable domain is DTGVSQNPRHKITKRGQNVTFRCDPISEHNRLYWYRQTLGQGPEFLTYFQNEAQLEKSRLLSDRFSAERPKGSFSTLEIQRTEQGDSAMYLCASSPRKGRANTEAFFGQGTRLTVV.

Concerning this clonotype: The DNA is omitted, as the CDR3 cannot be located on it reliably, and the CDR3 follows TCRdb's listing. The V and J genes are TRBV29-1 and TRBJ2-5; TRBD1 was called by the table and not checked on the DNA. Looked up from germline, CDR1 is SQVTM and CDR2 is ANQGSEA. The CDR3 numbers 13 amino acids, ends counted. CDR3 protein: CSVGPGSEGTQCF.

Notes on this clonotype: A much larger clone lies one base from this, so it may be a read error. V is TRBV12-3 or TRBV12-4 and J is TRBJ1-2, with D unresolved. The CDR3 totals 16 residues. V dropped 1 base and J dropped 8 bases, with 20 bases sitting between them. CDR3 residues: CASSLDAAQWFEGYTF. The DNA for the CDR3 is TGTGCCAGCAGTTTAGACGCAGCTCAGTGGTTTGAGGGCTACACCTTC.

The rearrangement uses TRBV29-1 and TRBJ1-1; D is uncertain. Germline V gene lookup returns CDR1 SQVTM and CDR2 ANQGSEA. V gave up 7 bases and J gave up 10 bases, with 13 bases separating them. This CDR3 contains 10 residues. Written as DNA, the CDR3 is TGCAGCGGAGGTCAGGAGGGAGCTTTCTTT. This gives the protein CSGGQEGAFF.

In regard to this clonotype: Its ends do not fully match the called genes, so a read error is possible. Here the CDR3 DNA reads TGTGCCAGCAGCTTAGCGCCCAGTAAGACTAGCCCAGGGGGCAATGAGAAGTTCTTC. Protein: CASSLAPSKTSPGGNEKFF. The chain links TRBV11-2 to TRBJ2-1; D perhaps matches TRBD1 (8 bases). Germline V CDR1 and CDR2: SGHAT, FQNNGV. There are 19 residues in the CDR3.

The chain has TRBV5-1 and TRBJ1-1, with D possibly being TRBD1 (5 bases). V was pared by 2 bases and J by 1 base, with 15 bases between. The CDR3 totals 16 residues. The germline gives CDR1 SGHRS, CDR2 YFSETQ. The CDR3 sequence: CASSLIFGATNTEAFF. The CDR3 region has the DNA TGCGCCAGCAGCTTAATTTTTGGGGCAACGAACACTGAAGCTTTCTTT.

The rearrangement uses TRBV29-1 and TRBJ2-5; 8 positions match TRBD1. CDR1 SQVTM and CDR2 ANQGSEA come from the germline V gene. V lost 7 bases, J lost 6 bases, and 7 bases stayed unmatched. The CDR3 has 12 amino acids. CDR3 in DNA: TGCAGCGATCTGACAGGGGAAAAGACCCAGTACTTC. It translates to CSDLTGEKTQYF. The full variable domain, completed using reference TRBV29-1 and TRBJ2-5, is SAVISQKPSRDICQRGTSLTIQCQVDSQVTMMFWYRQQPGQSLTLIATANQGSEATYESGFVIDKFPISRPNLTFSTLTVSNMSPEDSSIYLCSDLTGEKTQYFGPGTRLLVL.

A note on this clonotype: Lacking the conserved final phenylalanine or tryptophan, this CDR3 likely reflects a read error. The J gene is TRBJ1-2, the V gene TRBV11-3, with D perhaps TRBD1 (5 bases). Between the trimmed V and J ends, which lost 5 bases and 9 bases, there was a span of 22 bases. Germline CDR1 and CDR2: SGHNT and YENEEA. This CDR3 contains 15 residues. CDR3 coding DNA: TGTGCCAGCAGCCTCGGGACGGCCAATCCCCATAGCTACACCTTA. Protein: CASSLGTANPHSYTL.

On this clonotype itself: This could be a read error, since a much larger clone is one nucleotide away. V and J are TRBV10-3 and TRBJ2-1, with 13 nucleotides matching TRBD2. V shed 3 bases, J shed 7 bases, and the junction held 6 bases outside the gene matches. The CDR3 sequence is 16 residues long. The germline V gene encodes CDR1 ENHRY and CDR2 SYGVKD. The CDR3 region has the DNA TGTGCCATCAGTGATATGACTAGCGGGAGGTGTAATGAGCAGTTCTTC. This encodes CAISDMTSGRCNEQFF.